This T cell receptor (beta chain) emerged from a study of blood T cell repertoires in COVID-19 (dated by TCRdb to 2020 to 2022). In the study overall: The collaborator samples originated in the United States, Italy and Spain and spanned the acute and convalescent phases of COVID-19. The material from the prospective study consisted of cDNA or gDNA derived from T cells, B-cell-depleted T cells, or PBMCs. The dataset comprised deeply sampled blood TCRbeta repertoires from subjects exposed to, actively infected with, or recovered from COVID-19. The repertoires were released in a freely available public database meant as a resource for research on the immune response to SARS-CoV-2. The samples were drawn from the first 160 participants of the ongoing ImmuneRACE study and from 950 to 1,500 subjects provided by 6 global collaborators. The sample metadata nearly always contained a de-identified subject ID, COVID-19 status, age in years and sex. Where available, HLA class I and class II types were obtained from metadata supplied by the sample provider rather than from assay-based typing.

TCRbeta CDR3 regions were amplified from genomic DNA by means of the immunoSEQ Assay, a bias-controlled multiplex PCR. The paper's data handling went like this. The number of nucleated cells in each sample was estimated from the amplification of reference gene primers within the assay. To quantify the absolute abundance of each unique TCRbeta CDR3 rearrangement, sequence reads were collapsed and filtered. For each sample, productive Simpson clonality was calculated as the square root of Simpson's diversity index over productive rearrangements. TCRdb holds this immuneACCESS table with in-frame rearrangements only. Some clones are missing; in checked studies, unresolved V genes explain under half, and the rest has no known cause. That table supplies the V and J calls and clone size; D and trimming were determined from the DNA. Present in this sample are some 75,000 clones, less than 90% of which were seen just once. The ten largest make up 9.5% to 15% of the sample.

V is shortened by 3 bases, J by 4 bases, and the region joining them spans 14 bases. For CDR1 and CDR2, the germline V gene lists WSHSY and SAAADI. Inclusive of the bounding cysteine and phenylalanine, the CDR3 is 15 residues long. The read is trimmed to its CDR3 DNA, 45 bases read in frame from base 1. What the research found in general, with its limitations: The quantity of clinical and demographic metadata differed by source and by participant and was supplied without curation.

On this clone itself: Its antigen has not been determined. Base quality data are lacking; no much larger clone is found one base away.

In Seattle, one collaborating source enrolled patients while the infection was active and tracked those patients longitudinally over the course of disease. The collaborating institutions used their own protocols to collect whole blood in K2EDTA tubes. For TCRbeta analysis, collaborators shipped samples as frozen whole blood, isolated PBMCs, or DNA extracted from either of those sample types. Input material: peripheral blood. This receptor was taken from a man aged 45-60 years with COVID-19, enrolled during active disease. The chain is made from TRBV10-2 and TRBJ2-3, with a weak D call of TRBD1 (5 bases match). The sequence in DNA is TGCGCCAGCAGTGACTCAGGGAATGGAGCAGATACGCAGTATTTT. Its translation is CASSDSGNGADTQYF.